The next 27 T cell receptor beta chains were all read from a single sample in a study of cytomegalovirus exposure and HLA in healthy donors. PCR primers comprised 60 Vbeta and 13 Jbeta primers. The data were produced by immunoSEQ multiplex PCR, yet TCRdb's version contains in-frame clones alone and is incomplete. The sample lists roughly 120,000 clones; around 70% were seen once. Sequenced: PBMCs. The receptors here all came from a man aged 35 to 55 in good health and CMV-seropositive.

The DNA for the CDR3 is TGTGCCAGCGGTCCACTGCCGGGACTCGGCGAGCAGTACTTC. Amino acid sequence: CASGPLPGLGEQYF. This chain connects TRBV7-2 to TRBJ2-5; a weak D match, TRBD2 (6 bases). With the DNA end fitting TRBJ2-7 better, the J assignment may be wrong. The CDR3 contains 14 residues. CDR1 SGHTA and CDR2 FQGNSA come from the germline V gene.

The rearrangement joins TRBV11-2 to TRBJ1-1; the D gene is possibly TRBD1 (5 bases). This CDR3 has 13 residues. Trimming removed 5 bases at V and 5 bases at J, with 12 bases between. Germline-derived CDR1 and CDR2 are SGHAT and FQNNGV. Here the CDR3 reads CASSGRQWTEAFF. CDR3 bases: TGTGCCAGCAGCGGCCGACAGTGGACTGAAGCTTTCTTT.

This clone was detected once. This sequence joins TRBV18 and TRBJ1-5; TRBD1 is a possible D gene (5 bases). The CDR3 runs 17 residues. From germline, CDR1 is KGHSH and CDR2 LQKENI. Trimming shortened V by 4 bases and J by 5 bases, and 21 bases separated the two germline ends. The CDR3 DNA sequence: TGTGCCAGCTCACTATCTCCGGGACTCCTGGGGTATCAGCCCCAGCATTTT. It codes for CASSLSPGLLGYQPQHF.

The chain couples TRBV4-1 to TRBJ2-2, with D maybe TRBD1 (6 bases). Germline-derived CDR1 and CDR2 are MGHRA and YSYEKL. V was clipped by 0 bases and J by 7 bases, with 15 bases between them. The CDR3 is 16 residues long. The CDR3 nucleotides read TGCGCCAGCAGCCAAGAAAGGCTAGGGGGAATCGGGGAGCTGTTTTTT. Translating gives CASSQERLGGIGELFF.

This chain uses TRBV5-1 with TRBJ2-3; D is unresolved. CDR1 is SGHRS, CDR2 YFSETQ, per germline. The V end was cut by 0 bases, the J end by 0 bases, with 17 bases between. The CDR3 has 18 residues. This CDR3 is CASSLERLRSTSTDTQYF. The CDR3 DNA is TGCGCCAGCAGCTTGGAGAGGCTTCGGTCCACTAGCACAGATACGCAGTATTTT. Variable domain in full (rest from reference TRBV5-1 and TRBJ2-3): KAGVTQTPRYLIKTRGQQVTLSCSPISGHRSVSWYQQTPGQGLQFLFEYFSETQRNKGNFPGRFSGRQFSNSRSEMNVSTLELGDSALYLCASSLERLRSTSTDTQYFGPGTRLTVL.

The chain couples TRBV4-1 to TRBJ2-7, with a weak D call TRBD2 (6 bases). From germline, CDR1 is MGHRA and CDR2 YSYEKL. This CDR3 has 18 amino acids. V was trimmed by 0 bases and J by 2 bases, leaving 20 bases between them. Written as DNA, the CDR3 is TGCGCCAGCAGCCAAGATGCCCTGCGGGACTTCTATACCTACGAGCAGTACTTC. The encoded protein is CASSQDALRDFYTYEQYF.

The V and J genes are TRBV9 and TRBJ1-6; 11 bases map to TRBD1. CDR1 is SGDLS and CDR2 is YYNGEE in the germline V gene. CDR3 length: 16 residues. V trimming: 2 bases; J trimming: 7 bases; junction bases outside the gene matches: 5. The CDR3 DNA follows: TGTGCCAGCAGCGTCGAAGGGACAGGGGGAAATTCACCCCTCCACTTT. This translates into CASSVEGTGGNSPLHF.

The chain employs TRBV7-8 and TRBJ1-2; D unclear. This CDR3 has 14 amino acids. In germline, CDR1 is SGHVS, CDR2 FQNEAQ. V dropped 0 bases and J dropped 2 bases, with 7 bases sitting between them. The CDR3 DNA reads TGTGCCAGCAGCTTAGCGGGCAGAAACTATGGCTACACCTTC. The encoded protein is CASSLAGRNYGYTF.

The J gene is TRBJ1-3, the V gene TRBV19, with 8 positions matching TRBD1. Germline trimming cut 5 bases from V and 2 bases from J; bases unmatched to any gene: 5. Germline lookup yields CDR1 LNHDA and CDR2 SQIVND (reference sequence). CDR3 length: 15 amino acids. The CDR3 DNA follows: TGTGCCAGTAGTTTACAGGGGGGCACTGGAAACACCATATATTTT. Translated: CASSLQGGTGNTIYF.

The rearrangement links TRBV10-1 to TRBJ2-1; 7 bases fit TRBD1. Germline assignment: CDR1 WNHNN and CDR2 SYGVQD (reference sequence). The CDR3 consists of 12 residues. V lost 3 bases and J lost 8; bases outside the gene matches: 1. The CDR3 DNA reads TGCGCCAGCAGTGATACAGGGGATGAGCAGTTCTTC. It yields the protein CASSDTGDEQFF.

The chain recombines TRBV6-6 with TRBJ2-7, with D tentatively TRBD1 (5 bases). Per germline, CDR1 MNHNY and CDR2 SVGAGI (reference sequence). The CDR3 covers 14 residues. Trimming took 2 bases from V and 0 from J, leaving 8 bases between them. CDR3 sequence (DNA): TGTGCCAGCAGTTACGACAGACTCTCCTACGAGCAGTACTTC. Translating gives CASSYDRLSYEQYF.

This clone was observed a few times. The chain joins TRBV6-4 to TRBJ2-1; D possibly corresponds to TRBD1 (6 bases). This CDR3 region has 17 residues. Germline loops: CDR1 MRHNA, CDR2 SNTAGT. The germline V and J ends were trimmed by 0 bases and 0 bases, with 12 bases remaining between them. The CDR3 DNA reads TGTGCCAGCAGTGACTCTTGGACAGTTAGCTCCTACAATGAGCAGTTCTTC. Protein sequence: CASSDSWTVSSYNEQFF.

CDR3 DNA: TGTGCCAGCAGTTTCCGGGACAGAAATACTTCACCCCTCCACTTT. This translates into CASSFRDRNTSPLHF. The V gene is TRBV28, the J gene TRBJ1-6; the match to TRBD1 covers 7 bases. The V and J ends lost 3 bases and 9 bases, in that order; junction bases with no gene match: 8. This CDR3 contains 15 residues. Germline V CDR1 and CDR2: MDHEN, SYDVKM. The entire variable domain, with the rest obtained from reference TRBV28 and TRBJ1-6, is as follows: DVKVTQSSRYLVKRTGEKVFLECVQDMDHENMFWYRQDPGLGLRLIYFSYDVKMKEKGDIPEGYSVSREKKERFSLILESASTNQTSMYLCASSFRDRNTSPLHFGNGTRLTVT.

The chain has TRBV19 and TRBJ2-3; D unclear. The germline gives CDR1 LNHDA, CDR2 SQIVND (reference sequence). The CDR3 is 14 residues long. V shed 3 bases and J shed 1 base, with 8 bases lying between them. CDR3 sequence reads: CASSMNSGTDTQYF. The CDR3 nucleotides read TGTGCCAGTAGTATGAACAGTGGCACAGATACGCAGTATTTT.

The rearrangement uses TRBV18 and TRBJ1-1; TRBD1 might be the D (5 bases). The CDR3 covers 14 residues. Trimming shortened V by 6 bases and J by 5 bases, and 16 bases separated the two germline ends. Germline assignment: CDR1 KGHSH and CDR2 LQKENI. The DNA of the CDR3 is TGTGCCAGCTCGCCAGGGAGGGAAGGGACTGAAGCTTTCTTT. It yields the protein CASSPGREGTEAFF.

The chain links TRBV5-1 to TRBJ2-1, with 7 bases aligning to TRBD2. The CDR3 consists of 18 residues. Germline V CDR1 and CDR2: SGHRS, YFSETQ. The J segment lost 4 bases and the V segment lost 4 bases, leaving 17 bases of the junction unmatched. The DNA of the CDR3 is TGCGCCAGCAGCCTCCGGGACTGGAGGACTAGTTATTACAATGAGCAGTTCTTC. This codes for CASSLRDWRTSYYNEQFF.

The V call is TRBV6-6, the J call TRBJ2-4; 7 positions match TRBD1. From germline, CDR1 is MNHNY and CDR2 SVGAGI (reference sequence). The CDR3 totals 16 residues. J gave up 0 bases and V 6 bases, and 8 bases lay outside the gene matches. Here the CDR3 reads CASRLTTGTAKNIQYF. In DNA, the CDR3 is TGTGCCAGCAGGCTGACGACAGGGACAGCCAAAAACATTCAGTACTTC.

The chain recombines TRBV25-1 with TRBJ1-6; D is perhaps TRBD1 (5 bases). The CDR3 extends over 16 amino acids. The germline V gene encodes CDR1 MGHDK and CDR2 SYGVNS. V was cut by 7 bases and J by 7 bases, with 20 bases left in between. CDR3 nucleotide sequence: TGTGCCAGCACTGCTCAGACCGGGACTGGCAATTCACCCCTCCACTTT. Protein sequence: CASTAQTGTGNSPLHF.

This clone was counted a single time. This chain links TRBV29-1 with TRBJ2-7; TRBD1 is a possible D gene (6 bases). The CDR3 contains 13 residues. From germline, CDR1 is SQVTM and CDR2 ANQGSEA. Trimming removed 5 bases at V and 4 bases at J, with 15 bases between. CDR3 loop: CSVQQDSFYEQYF. The CDR3 DNA reads TGCAGCGTTCAGCAGGACAGTTTTTACGAGCAGTACTTC.

Comments on this clone: The missing conserved phenylalanine or tryptophan at the end of this CDR3 makes a read error likely. The chain has TRBV6-6 and TRBJ2-7; 8 bases are a match to TRBD2. Trimming cost V 8 bases and J 5 bases; bases outside gene matches: 8. This CDR3 comprises 13 residues. The germline gives CDR1 MNHNY, CDR2 SVGAGI (reference sequence). As DNA, the CDR3 is TGTGCCAGCCGACGGGGGGGAGAAAACGAGCAGTACCTC. This sequence encodes CASRRGGENEQYL.

The CDR3 bases are TGTGCCAGCTCACCGTATTCAGGGAACTATGGCTACACCTTC. This gives the protein CASSPYSGNYGYTF. The chain couples TRBV18 to TRBJ1-2; D is possibly TRBD1 (5 bases). The germline gives CDR1 KGHSH, CDR2 LQKENI. Trimming took 3 bases from V and 2 from J, leaving 10 bases between them. The CDR3 is 14 residues long.

J is TRBJ1-1 and V is TRBV18; D is unresolved. Germline CDR1 KGHSH, CDR2 LQKENI. Trimming shortened V by 3 bases and J by 6 bases, and 11 bases separated the two germline ends. The CDR3 sequence is 13 residues long. This CDR3 is CASSPSIEAEAFF. As DNA, the CDR3 is TGTGCCAGCTCACCGAGTATAGAGGCTGAAGCTTTCTTT.

The chain combines TRBV10-1 with TRBJ2-7, with 8 bases matching TRBD1. Germline V gives CDR1 WNHNN, CDR2 SYGVQD (reference sequence). After removal of 5 bases from V and 0 bases from J, the junction contained 3 bases not matched to a gene. This CDR3 is 14 amino acids long. The CDR3 region has the DNA TGCGCCAGCAGTCGGACAGGGCCCTCCTACGAGCAGTACTTC. Encoded protein: CASSRTGPSYEQYF.

This clone has more than one count but fewer than ten. This sequence joins TRBV5-1 and TRBJ2-3; a possible D gene is TRBD2 (5 bases). CDR3 length: 15 amino acids. The germline gives CDR1 SGHRS, CDR2 YFSETQ. Between the trimmed V and J ends, which lost 0 bases and 3 bases, there was a span of 11 bases. The CDR3 region has the DNA TGCGCCAGCAGCTTGGACGGGGATAGGACAGATACGCAGTATTTT. It is translated as CASSLDGDRTDTQYF. Complete variable domain (other parts from reference TRBV5-1 and TRBJ2-3): KAGVTQTPRYLIKTRGQQVTLSCSPISGHRSVSWYQQTPGQGLQFLFEYFSETQRNKGNFPGRFSGRQFSNSRSEMNVSTLELGDSALYLCASSLDGDRTDTQYFGPGTRLTVL.

The chain carries TRBV10-2 and TRBJ2-4; 11 bases agree with TRBD1. V shed 8 bases and J 7 bases; nucleotides not matched to a gene: 4. The CDR3 spans 13 residues. The V gene's germline CDR1 is WSHSY and CDR2 SAAADI. CDR3 nucleotide sequence: TGCGCCAGCGGACAGGGGGCAGGTAACATTCAGTACTTC. As protein: CASGQGAGNIQYF.

V and J are TRBV7-2 and TRBJ2-2, with unresolved D. Trimming cost V 4 bases and J 3 bases, with 6 bases left between them. CDR3 size: 13 residues. The V gene's germline CDR1 is SGHTA and CDR2 FQGNSA. Here the CDR3 reads CASSSRDTGELFF. Here the CDR3 DNA reads TGTGCCAGCAGCTCTCGGGACACCGGGGAGCTGTTTTTT.

The chain couples TRBV6-6 to TRBJ1-2, with a weak D call TRBD1 (5 bases). The V end lost 6 bases, the J end lost 4 bases, and 15 bases lay between the germline ends. This CDR3 region has 14 residues. Looked up from germline, CDR1 is MNHNY and CDR2 is SVGAGI (reference sequence). CDR3 amino acids: CASRSTDRSYGYTF. In DNA form, the CDR3 reads TGTGCCAGCAGATCAACCGACAGATCCTATGGCTACACCTTC.